This T cell receptor (beta chain) was found in a study of blood T cell repertoires in COVID-19. At the level of the study: Material from acute and convalescent COVID-19 was sourced from the United States, Italy and Spain. The analysed material was cDNA or gDNA that came from T cells, B-cell-depleted T cells, or PBMCs.

In the authors' methods: Nucleated cell counts were estimated from reference gene primer amplification. Profiled with immunoSEQ multiplex PCR; TCRdb holds only in-frame clones, not every one. The V and J calls and clone size were taken over from that table, and D and trimming were inferred from the DNA. Of roughly 250,000 clones listed, nearly 85% are singletons. Trimming took 4 bases from V and 10 from J; bases not matched to a gene: 4. Germline CDR1 and CDR2: KGHSH and LQKENI. The CDR3 length is 12 residues. The J gene is TRBJ2-1, the V gene TRBV18, with 7 bases fitting TRBD2. Sequencing input: peripheral blood. The TCR was taken from a human donor in a cohort sampled during active COVID-19. The chain's CDR3 is CASSLGEGEQFF. CDR3 nucleotides: TGTGCCAGCTCACTTGGGGAGGGCGAGCAGTTCTTC.